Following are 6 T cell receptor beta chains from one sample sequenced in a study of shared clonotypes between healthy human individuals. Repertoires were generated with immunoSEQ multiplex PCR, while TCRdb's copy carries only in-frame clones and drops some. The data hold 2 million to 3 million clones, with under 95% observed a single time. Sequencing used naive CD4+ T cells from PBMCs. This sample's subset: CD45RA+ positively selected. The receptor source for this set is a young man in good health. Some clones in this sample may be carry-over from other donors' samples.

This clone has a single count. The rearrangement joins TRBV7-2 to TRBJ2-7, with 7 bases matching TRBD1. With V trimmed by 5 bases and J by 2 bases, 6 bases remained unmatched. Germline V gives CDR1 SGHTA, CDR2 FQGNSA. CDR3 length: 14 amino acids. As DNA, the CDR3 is TGTGCCAGCAGCGGTGGGACAGCAACCTACGAGCAGTACTTC. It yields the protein CASSGGTATYEQYF.

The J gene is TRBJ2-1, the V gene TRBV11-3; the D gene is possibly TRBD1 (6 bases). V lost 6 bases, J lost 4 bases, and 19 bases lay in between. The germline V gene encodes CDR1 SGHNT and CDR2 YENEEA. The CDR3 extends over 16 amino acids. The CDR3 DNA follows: TGTGCCAGCAGATCCTGCACAGGGCTACCTTACAATGAGCAGTTCTTC. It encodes CASRSCTGLPYNEQFF.

The CDR3 sequence: CASRPGLDSYEQYF. CDR3 DNA: TGTGCCAGCAGGCCGGGCCTGGATTCCTACGAGCAGTACTTC. The chain is built from TRBV2 and TRBJ2-7; D is unclear. The germline V gene has CDR1 SNHLY and CDR2 FYNNEI. V was shortened by 6 bases and J by 1 base, with 13 bases between the two germline ends. This CDR3 region has 14 residues.

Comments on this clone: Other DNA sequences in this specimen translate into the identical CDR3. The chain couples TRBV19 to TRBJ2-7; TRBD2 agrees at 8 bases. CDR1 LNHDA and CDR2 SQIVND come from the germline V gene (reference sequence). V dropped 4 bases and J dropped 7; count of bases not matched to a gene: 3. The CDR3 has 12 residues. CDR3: CASSTRGGEQYF. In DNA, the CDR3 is TGTGCCAGTAGTACTCGGGGGGGTGAGCAGTACTTC.

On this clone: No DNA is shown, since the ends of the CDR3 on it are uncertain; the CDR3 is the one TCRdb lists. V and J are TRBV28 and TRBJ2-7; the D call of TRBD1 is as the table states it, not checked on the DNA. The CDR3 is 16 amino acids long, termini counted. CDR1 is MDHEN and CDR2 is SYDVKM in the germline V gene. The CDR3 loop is CASSSAPGQGLYEQYF.

The CDR3 region is CASSYSTDGTEAFF. DNA for the CDR3: TGTGCCAGCAGTTACTCCACGGATGGGACTGAAGCTTTCTTT. The V call is TRBV6-5, the J call TRBJ1-1; D ambiguous. The V gene's germline CDR1 is MNHEY and CDR2 SVGAGI. With 0 bases removed from V and 5 bases from J, the gap between germline ends came to 10 bases. The CDR3 extends over 14 amino acids.